A selection of T cell receptor beta chains follows, all from one sample in a study of T-cell memory formation after mild COVID-19. TCRdb reanalysed the 5' RACE reads using MiXCR and keeps one entry per CDR3 protein. The sample yields about 560,000 distinct CDR3 sequences, roughly a fifth seen once. The sequencing sample was made of PBMCs or a T cell subset sorted from them (not recorded which). The source is an adult woman who had mild COVID-19 (a few samples of this study predate the infection). Cell type and time point are not known. Each CDR3 is given with its conserved first and last residue. The order of the fields is D gene, V gene, clone size, J gene, CDR3 DNA, CDR3 protein. A D gene is named only where the DNA matches it firmly. Clone sizes are given selectively: once, few, many, or a class where the clone is expanded.

d_gene: -; v_gene: TRBV29-1; abundance: few; j_gene: TRBJ1-2; CDR3nt: TGCAGCGTATGGGGGCGCAATGGCTACACCTTC; CDR3aa: CSVWGRNGYTF
d_gene: -; v_gene: TRBV7-2; abundance: few; j_gene: TRBJ1-2; CDR3nt: TGTGCCAGCAGCTTCGGGCTGTCCTATGGCTACACCTTC; CDR3aa: CASSFGLSYGYTF
d_gene: -; v_gene: TRBV7-9; abundance: few; j_gene: TRBJ1-3; CDR3nt: TGTGCCAGCAGCCATACCCCCGGGACCAGCTCTGGAAACACCATATATTTT; CDR3aa: CASSHTPGTSSGNTIYF
d_gene: TRBD2; v_gene: TRBV27; abundance: few; j_gene: TRBJ2-3; CDR3nt: TGTGCCAGCAGATTTAGCGGGGGGCCAGATACGCAGTATTTT; CDR3aa: CASRFSGGPDTQYF
d_gene: TRBD1; v_gene: TRBV5-1; abundance: few; j_gene: TRBJ2-3; CDR3nt: TGCGCCAGCATAGACGGACAGGGCGCTCCTACGCAGTATTTT; CDR3aa: CASIDGQGAPTQYF
d_gene: -; v_gene: TRBV6-2/TRBV6-3; abundance: -; j_gene: TRBJ1-4; CDR3nt: TGTGCCACCGCGGGACCTTTGTCGACGGCAACTAATGAAAAACTGTTTTTT; CDR3aa: CATAGPLSTATNEKLFF
d_gene: TRBD2; v_gene: TRBV19; abundance: few; j_gene: TRBJ2-1; CDR3nt: TGTGCCAGTAGTATAGCGGGAGGGACCAATGAGCAGTTCTTC; CDR3aa: CASSIAGGTNEQFF
d_gene: TRBD1; v_gene: TRBV4-1; abundance: -; j_gene: TRBJ2-6; CDR3nt: TGCGCCAGCAGCCACATTACCGGGACAGGGGCCTCTGGGGCCAACGTCCTGACTTTC; CDR3aa: CASSHITGTGASGANVLTF
d_gene: TRBD1; v_gene: TRBV29-1; abundance: -; j_gene: TRBJ1-1; CDR3nt: TGCAGCGTTGTTGGGACAGGCAACGCTTTCTTT; CDR3aa: CSVVGTGNAFF
d_gene: -; v_gene: TRBV14; abundance: -; j_gene: TRBJ2-1; CDR3nt: TGTGCCAGCAGCCAAGTTAATCAGGGCCGGCAGTTCTTC; CDR3aa: CASSQVNQGRQFF
d_gene: -; v_gene: TRBV10-3; abundance: -; j_gene: TRBJ2-3; CDR3nt: TGTGCCATCAGTGAGTCGAAGAGTTCAACAGCAAGGTACACAGATACGCAGTATTTT; CDR3aa: CAISESKSSTARYTDTQYF
d_gene: -; v_gene: TRBV21-1; abundance: -; j_gene: TRBJ2-2; CDR3nt: TGTGCCAGCAGCAAACCCGGACAGGGGGACACGAACACCGGGGAGCTGTTTTTT; CDR3aa: CASSKPGQGDTNTGELFF
d_gene: TRBD1; v_gene: TRBV27; abundance: few; j_gene: TRBJ2-7; CDR3nt: TGTGCCAGCAGCTTACAGGGGACAAGATACGAGCAGTACTTC; CDR3aa: CASSLQGTRYEQYF
d_gene: -; v_gene: TRBV7-2; abundance: -; j_gene: TRBJ2-7; CDR3nt: TGTGCCAGCAGCTTAGTGGGGTTCTACGAGCAGTACTTC; CDR3aa: CASSLVGFYEQYF
d_gene: -; v_gene: TRBV5-1; abundance: few; j_gene: TRBJ2-6; CDR3nt: TGCGCCAGCAGCGCGACACTAGCCTCTGGGGCCAACGTCCTGACTTTC; CDR3aa: CASSATLASGANVLTF
d_gene: -; v_gene: TRBV29-1; abundance: -; j_gene: TRBJ2-7; CDR3nt: TGCAGCGTTGCAGTCAGGACCTACGAGCAGTACTTC; CDR3aa: CSVAVRTYEQYF
d_gene: -; v_gene: TRBV20-1; abundance: -; j_gene: TRBJ1-1; CDR3nt: TGCAGTGCTAGAGGAGCTTTCTTT; CDR3aa: CSARGAFF
d_gene: -; v_gene: TRBV5-1; abundance: many; j_gene: TRBJ2-1; CDR3nt: TGCGCCAGCAGCTTAGATCAGGGACTGGACAAGTTCTTC; CDR3aa: CASSLDQGLDKFF
d_gene: TRBD2; v_gene: TRBV7-8; abundance: few; j_gene: TRBJ2-1; CDR3nt: TGTGCCAGCAGCAGCGGGACTACCTACAATGAGCAGTTCTTC; CDR3aa: CASSSGTTYNEQFF
d_gene: -; v_gene: TRBV4-3; abundance: -; j_gene: TRBJ1-5; CDR3nt: TGCGCCAGCAGCCAAGACTTTAACGGGCCGCCCCAGCATTTT; CDR3aa: CASSQDFNGPPQHF
d_gene: -; v_gene: TRBV10-3; abundance: -; j_gene: TRBJ1-2; CDR3nt: TGTGCTCCCAGGGGCAAACGACCCTCGACTAACTATGGCTACACCTTC; CDR3aa: CAPRGKRPSTNYGYTF
d_gene: -; v_gene: TRBV20-1; abundance: -; j_gene: TRBJ2-1; CDR3nt: TGCAGTGCTAGTGAAGGTGGCAATGAGCAGTTCTTC; CDR3aa: CSASEGGNEQFF
d_gene: -; v_gene: TRBV11-3; abundance: few; j_gene: TRBJ2-5; CDR3nt: TGTGCCAGCAGCTTATATTTTCAGGAGGGTGATCAAGAGACCCAGTACTTC; CDR3aa: CASSLYFQEGDQETQYF
d_gene: -; v_gene: TRBV11-1; abundance: -; j_gene: TRBJ1-1; CDR3nt: TGTGCCAGCAGCTCGTTATCTGACATCGTGGACAGCAGGGAGAACACTGAAGCTTTCTTT; CDR3aa: CASSSLSDIVDSRENTEAFF
d_gene: TRBD1; v_gene: TRBV19; abundance: many; j_gene: TRBJ2-7; CDR3nt: TGTGCCAGCAGTGCAGGGACAGGGGGCTCCTACGAGCAGTACTTC; CDR3aa: CASSAGTGGSYEQYF
d_gene: -; v_gene: TRBV6-6; abundance: -; j_gene: TRBJ1-1; CDR3nt: TGTGCCAGCGCTTTGGGAGGCACTGAAGCTTTCTTT; CDR3aa: CASALGGTEAFF
d_gene: -; v_gene: TRBV16; abundance: -; j_gene: TRBJ2-1; CDR3nt: TGTGCCAGCAGCCGACAACGGACAGCTCACAATGAGCAGTTCTTC; CDR3aa: CASSRQRTAHNEQFF
d_gene: TRBD1; v_gene: TRBV3-1; abundance: -; j_gene: TRBJ2-3; CDR3nt: TGTGCCAGCAGCCAAACAGGCGACATCAGGGGGGATACGCAGTATTTT; CDR3aa: CASSQTGDIRGDTQYF
d_gene: -; v_gene: TRBV19; abundance: once; j_gene: TRBJ1-1; CDR3nt: TGTGCCAGTAGTATAGAAAGTGGTACTGAAGCTTTCTTT; CDR3aa: CASSIESGTEAFF
d_gene: -; v_gene: TRBV5-1; abundance: few; j_gene: TRBJ2-5; CDR3nt: TGCGCCAGCAGCTTGGGCCCGTCGGGGGCGCTTGAGACCCAGTACTTC; CDR3aa: CASSLGPSGALETQYF
d_gene: -; v_gene: TRBV6-2/TRBV6-3; abundance: -; j_gene: TRBJ2-1; CDR3nt: TGTGCCAGCAGTTTCGACGTACAGTATGAGCAGTTCTTC; CDR3aa: CASSFDVQYEQFF
d_gene: -; v_gene: TRBV18; abundance: -; j_gene: TRBJ1-2; CDR3nt: TGTGCCAGCTCACCACCGAGCGGAAACTATGGCTACACCTTC; CDR3aa: CASSPPSGNYGYTF
d_gene: TRBD2; v_gene: TRBV10-3; abundance: few; j_gene: TRBJ2-5; CDR3nt: TGTGCCATCAGGGGGAGCGGGGCTCAAGAGACCCAGTACTTC; CDR3aa: CAIRGSGAQETQYF
d_gene: -; v_gene: TRBV10-3; abundance: -; j_gene: TRBJ2-4; CDR3nt: TGTGCCACCAGGGACAGCGGGGCCAAAAACATTCAGTACTTC; CDR3aa: CATRDSGAKNIQYF
d_gene: -; v_gene: TRBV7-3; abundance: -; j_gene: TRBJ2-5; CDR3nt: TGTGCCAGCAGCCCAACCTCCTCCCGAGAGACCCAGTACTTC; CDR3aa: CASSPTSSRETQYF
d_gene: -; v_gene: TRBV12-3/TRBV12-4; abundance: few; j_gene: TRBJ1-2; CDR3nt: TGTGCCAGCAGTCCCGACCGGGACGGATGGACGGGCTACACCTTC; CDR3aa: CASSPDRDGWTGYTF
d_gene: -; v_gene: TRBV6-2/TRBV6-3; abundance: -; j_gene: TRBJ1-1; CDR3nt: TGTGCCAGCAGTCTAGGGTGGATGAACACTGAAGCTTTCTTT; CDR3aa: CASSLGWMNTEAFF
d_gene: TRBD1; v_gene: TRBV11-3; abundance: -; j_gene: TRBJ2-2; CDR3nt: TGTGCCAGCAGCACGACAGGGCTGTCCGGGGAGCTGTTTTTT; CDR3aa: CASSTTGLSGELFF
d_gene: TRBD1; v_gene: TRBV7-6; abundance: few; j_gene: TRBJ2-3; CDR3nt: TGTGCCAGCAGCTCGGGACAGGGGCGGTACACAGATACGCAGTATTTT; CDR3aa: CASSSGQGRYTDTQYF
d_gene: -; v_gene: TRBV7-9; abundance: few; j_gene: TRBJ2-2; CDR3nt: TGTGCCAGCAGCCCCCATGGGGCTATCGGGGAGCTGTTTTTT; CDR3aa: CASSPHGAIGELFF
d_gene: -; v_gene: TRBV20-1; abundance: few; j_gene: TRBJ1-1; CDR3nt: TGCAGCCCCAAGGAGGACGCAAAACGGGCTTTCTTT; CDR3aa: CSPKEDAKRAFF
d_gene: -; v_gene: TRBV4-1; abundance: few; j_gene: TRBJ1-5; CDR3nt: TGCGCCAGCAGCCAGGGGGACGGAGCGGGCAATCAGCCCCAGCATTTT; CDR3aa: CASSQGDGAGNQPQHF